This section outlines one T cell receptor (beta chain) sequence together with its context. What it binds is not known. The authors reverse transcribed all of the isolated RNA, so sequencing captured expressed TCRB transcripts. Here immunoSEQ multiplex PCR was the method, and the copy in TCRdb shows in-frame clones only, minus some. Found here are over 700,000 clones, around a sixth of them singletons; the top ten hold around 0.02%. This CDR3 has 13 amino acids. CDR1 GTSNPN and CDR2 SVGIG come from the germline V gene (reference sequence). Trimming removed 7 bases at V and 3 bases at J, with 16 bases between. The sample belongs to a study of beta chain features in type 1 diabetes. Study-wide background: Patients and healthy donors were similar in age, gender and cell yields. Broader study findings: Within the patient group, naive, central memory and Treg TCRB repertoires appeared more similar to each other than within healthy donors. A potential influence of HLA type upon TCRB rearrangement remained unresolved herein. Individuals with type 1 diabetes displayed fewer insertions and more deletions at VDJ junctions.

The chain has TRBV30 and TRBJ2-7; D might be TRBD1 or TRBD2, each matching 5 bases. This TCR was sampled from a young woman in good health. Input material: naive CD4+ T cells from blood. The CDR3 DNA follows: TGTGCCTCTCCGGGACGTCTTCGCTACGAGCAGTACTTC. Its translation is CASPGRLRYEQYF.